This TCR beta chain was recovered during a study of vaccination effects on CD4 cells after COVID-19. V shed 0 bases and J shed 8 bases, with 9 bases lying between them. The CDR3 sequence is 13 residues long. From germline, CDR1 is SGHNT and CDR2 YYREEE (reference sequence). As regards this clone: Its antigen is unknown.

The protocol was immunoSEQ multiplex PCR, while the TCRdb copy is restricted to in-frame clones and leaves out a portion. In the table there are over 25,000 clones, 73% of which are singletons. Antigen-specific CD4+ T cell clonotypes were called by their expansion after viral peptide-pool culture in ViraFEST. Isolating CD4+ T cells followed approximately ten days of culture. Vaccinated recipients, who were negative for nucleocapsid antibodies, had no history of SARS-CoV-2 infection. Approximately 2 million PBMC were seeded per well and grown in the presence of about 9.6 IU/ml IL-2 and around 11 ug/ml peptides.

The TCR originated in a human donor who received a COVID-19 vaccine. The sample consisted of CD4+ T cells from PBMCs cultured with HCoV-NL63 spike peptides, taken before COVID-19 vaccination. The V call is TRBV5-4, the J call TRBJ2-1; D is perhaps TRBD1 or TRBD2 (5 bases each). The DNA for the CDR3 is TGTGCCAGCAGCTTGGCGGGGCGGGATGAGCAGTTCTTC. Amino acids: CASSLAGRDEQFF.